The sequence of this TCR beta chain was determined in a study of T cells after yellow fever vaccination. This clonotype was recorded many times. The V gene end was trimmed by 6 bases and the J gene end by 2 bases; junction bases not matched to a gene: 5. The CDR3 consists of 15 residues. TCRdb processed the 5' RACE reads anew with MiXCR; each CDR3 protein has one entry. The sample includes 200,000 to 250,000 distinct CDR3 sequences, more than 3% of them seen just once. The chain combines TRBV12-3 or TRBV12-4 with TRBJ2-3; 10 nucleotides align to TRBD1. The sample consisted of CD4+ T cells sorted from PBMCs, taken 10 days after the yellow fever booster vaccination. The source is a man aged 18 to 30 who received the YFV17D yellow fever vaccine. CDR3 in amino acids: CASSQGQGDTDTQYF. DNA for the CDR3: TGTGCCAGCAGCCAAGGACAGGGGGACACAGATACGCAGTATTTT.